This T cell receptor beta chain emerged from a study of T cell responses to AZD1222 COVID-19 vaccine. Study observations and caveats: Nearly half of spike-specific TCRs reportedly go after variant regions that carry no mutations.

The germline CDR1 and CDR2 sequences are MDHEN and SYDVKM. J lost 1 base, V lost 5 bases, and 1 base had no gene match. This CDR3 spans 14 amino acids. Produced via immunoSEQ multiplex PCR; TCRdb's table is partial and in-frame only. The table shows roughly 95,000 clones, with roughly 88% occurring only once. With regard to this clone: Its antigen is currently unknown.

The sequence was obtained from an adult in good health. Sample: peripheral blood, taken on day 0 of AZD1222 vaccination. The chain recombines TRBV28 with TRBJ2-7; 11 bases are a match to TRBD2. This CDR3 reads CASSRTSGSYEQYF. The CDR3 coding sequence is TGTGCCAGCAGTCGGACTAGCGGGTCCTACGAGCAGTACTTC.